The 19 T cell receptor beta chains listed next were all sequenced from one sample in a study of shared clonotypes between healthy human individuals. Sequenced by immunoSEQ multiplex PCR; TCRdb stores in-frame clones only, minus some. The table records about 960,000 clones, about 80% of them present only once. The sequenced sample consisted of memory CD4+ T cells sorted from blood. As to subset: CD45RA-negative fraction. The receptor source for this set is a man aged 18 to 29 in good health.

The chain is built from TRBV20-1 and TRBJ1-2; D gene uncertain. V dropped 4 bases and J dropped 2 bases, with 5 bases sitting between them. CDR1 DFQATT and CDR2 SNEGSKA come from the germline V gene (reference sequence). The CDR3 runs 11 residues. In DNA, the CDR3 is TGCAGTGCTATGGGGAACTATGGCTACACCTTC. Encoded protein: CSAMGNYGYTF.

About this clone: The sample holds other DNA sequences that translate to the same CDR3. The chain joins TRBV11-2 to TRBJ2-7; weak D call: TRBD1 (6 bases). The V and J ends lost 5 bases and 6 bases respectively, with 11 bases between them. In germline, CDR1 is SGHAT, CDR2 FQNNGV. The CDR3 covers 12 residues. The CDR3 here is CASSPNRAEQYF. The CDR3 coding sequence is TGTGCCAGCAGCCCAAACAGGGCCGAGCAGTACTTC.

This clone showed up just a few times. The J gene is TRBJ1-4, the V gene TRBV5-4; 10 positions match TRBD1. The V and J ends lost 4 bases and 7 bases, in that order; junction bases with no gene match: 4. From germline, CDR1 is SGHNT and CDR2 YYREEE (reference sequence). The CDR3 covers 14 residues. The CDR3 spells CASSRGTGVEKLFF. As DNA, the CDR3 is TGTGCCAGCAGCCGGGGGACAGGGGTTGAAAAACTGTTTTTT.

The CDR3 loop reads CASRALGRGNTGELFF. The CDR3 DNA reads as TGTGCCAGCAGGGCCTTAGGCAGGGGGAACACCGGGGAGCTGTTTTTT. J is TRBJ2-2 and V is TRBV2, with D tentatively TRBD1 (6 bases). Per the germline V gene, CDR1 is SNHLY and CDR2 is FYNNEI. V was trimmed by 6 bases and J by 1 base, leaving 15 bases between them. The CDR3 loop spans 16 amino acids. The full variable domain, completed using reference TRBV2 and TRBJ2-2, is EPEVTQTPSHQVTQMGQEVILRCVPISNHLYFYWYRQILGQKVEFLVSFYNNEISEKSEIFDDQFSVERPDGSNFTLKIRSTKLEDSAMYFCASRALGRGNTGELFFGEGSRLTVL.

About this clone: Other DNA sequences within the sample encode an identical CDR3. The J gene is TRBJ2-2, the V gene TRBV5-1, with 16 bases lining up with TRBD2. Germline CDR1 is SGHRS and CDR2 is YFSETQ. After removal of 4 bases from V and 8 bases from J, the junction contained 5 bases not matched to a gene. The CDR3 extends over 16 amino acids. This CDR3 reads CASSPGTSGGAGELFF. CDR3 sequence (DNA): TGCGCCAGCAGCCCCGGGACTAGCGGGGGGGCAGGGGAGCTGTTTTTT.

The chain recombines TRBV27 with TRBJ2-7; 7 bases match TRBD1. Germline lookup yields CDR1 MNHEY and CDR2 SMNVEV (reference sequence). The CDR3 runs 14 residues. V shed 2 bases, J shed 5 bases, and the junction held 6 bases outside the gene matches. CDR3 bases: TGTGCCAGCAGTTTAAGACAGGGCAGTCACGAGCAGTACTTC. This sequence encodes CASSLRQGSHEQYF.

The CDR3 DNA follows: TGCAGCGGCGGGACTTCCTACGAGCAGTACTTC. It translates to CSGGTSYEQYF. This chain connects TRBV29-1 to TRBJ2-7, with D perhaps TRBD2 (6 bases). Germline V gene data show CDR1 as SQVTM and CDR2 as ANQGSEA. V lost 7 bases and J 1 base, leaving 8 bases between the germline ends. The CDR3 runs to 11 residues.

This clone was observed a few times. CDR3 in amino acids: CASSQAGAFSSDTQYF. In DNA form, the CDR3 reads TGCGCCAGCAGCCAAGCCGGTGCCTTTTCTTCGGATACGCAGTATTTT. The chain recombines TRBV4-1 with TRBJ2-3; no clear D gene. The CDR3 has 16 amino acids. Deletions cut 1 base from V and 6 bases from J, with 17 bases between. Germline V gene data show CDR1 as MGHRA and CDR2 as YSYEKL.

The table lists this clone with a few counts. This chain links TRBV7-9 with TRBJ1-2; 8 nucleotides agree with TRBD1. Germline trimming cut 4 bases from V and 6 bases from J; bases unmatched to any gene: 7. The CDR3 totals 14 residues. The germline gives CDR1 SEHNR, CDR2 FQNEAQ (reference sequence). CDR3 nucleotide sequence: TGTGCCAGCAGCTCGGAGACAGGGGTTAATGGCTACACCTTC. Translating gives CASSSETGVNGYTF.

On this clone itself: This sample also contains other DNA sequences that code for the same CDR3. Here the CDR3 reads CAWSGSYEQYF. DNA for the CDR3: TGTGCCTGGAGTGGATCCTACGAGCAGTACTTC. This rearrangement joins TRBV30 to TRBJ2-7; D is unclear. Germline assignment: CDR1 GTSNPN and CDR2 SVGIG (reference sequence). Trimming cost V 1 base and J 1 base, with 2 bases left between them. CDR3 length: 11 amino acids. The whole variable domain, filled in from reference TRBV30 and TRBJ2-7, reads SQTIHQWPATLVQPVGSPLSLECTVEGTSNPNLYWYRQAAGRGLQLLFYSVGIGQISSEVPQNLSASRPQDRQFILSSKKLLLSDSGFYLCAWSGSYEQYFGPGTRLTVT.

This clone has a single count. The CDR3 loop reads CAISDLSSGGPSTDTQYF. In nucleotides, the CDR3 is TGTGCCATCAGTGATTTGTCTAGCGGGGGGCCTAGCACAGATACGCAGTATTTT. The chain uses TRBV10-3 and TRBJ2-3; 11 bases align to TRBD2. Unmatched junction bases numbered 8, after V lost 3 bases and J lost 0 bases. The CDR3 spans 18 residues. Germline values: CDR1 ENHRY, CDR2 SYGVKD.

This clone was counted ten times or more. J is TRBJ2-5 and V is TRBV10-3; 10 bases are a match to TRBD2. Germline CDR1 is ENHRY and CDR2 is SYGVKD. The length of the CDR3 is 15 residues. V was pared by 5 bases and J by 4 bases, with 7 bases of the junction left unmatched. In nucleotides, the CDR3 is TGTGCCATCAGTATAGCGGGGGGCCGGGGAGAGACCCAGTACTTC. Protein: CAISIAGGRGETQYF.

The J gene is TRBJ2-6, the V gene TRBV4-3; 11 bases line up with TRBD2. CDR1 is LGHNA and CDR2 is YSLEER in the germline V gene. The trim removed 4 bases at V and 7 bases at J, leaving 12 bases unmatched. This CDR3 has 18 residues. In nucleotides, the CDR3 is TGCGCCAGCAGCCCAACTAGCGGGAGTGTAGTAATTGCCAACGTCCTGACTTTC. It translates to CASSPTSGSVVIANVLTF.

The table lists this clone with a few counts. The chain is built from TRBV6-5 and TRBJ2-7; D perhaps matches TRBD1 (6 bases). The CDR3 extends over 15 amino acids. From germline, CDR1 is MNHEY and CDR2 SVGAGI. V was pared by 6 bases and J by 3 bases, with 18 bases between. For the CDR3, the DNA is TGTGCCAGCAGACCTACCTTGGACAGAGGCTACGAGCAGTACTTC. Translating it yields CASRPTLDRGYEQYF.

CDR3 sequence: CASSWDRGRYNSPLHF. The CDR3 nucleotides are TGTGCCAGCAGCTGGGACAGGGGGAGATATAATTCACCCCTCCACTTT. V and J are TRBV5-4 and TRBJ1-6, with 11 bases that match TRBD1. This CDR3 contains 16 residues. The V gene's germline CDR1 is SGHNT and CDR2 YYREEE (reference sequence). V trimming: 3 bases; J trimming: 4 bases; junction bases outside the gene matches: 3. Based on the CDR3 plus reference TRBV5-4 and TRBJ1-6, the full variable domain is ETGVTQSPTHLIKTRGQQVTLRCSSQSGHNTVSWYQQALGQGPQFIFQYYREEENGRGNFPPRFSGLQFPNYSSELNVNALELDDSALYLCASSWDRGRYNSPLHFGNGTRLTVT.

The chain recombines TRBV10-3 with TRBJ1-1, with 7 bases fitting TRBD1. J was trimmed by 0 bases and V by 4 bases; bases with no gene match: 5. Germline values: CDR1 ENHRY, CDR2 SYGVKD. CDR3 size: 15 residues. The DNA for the CDR3 is TGTGCCATCAGTGGCCGACAGGGCGTGAACACTGAAGCTTTCTTT. This encodes CAISGRQGVNTEAFF.

V gene TRBV6-1 combines with J gene TRBJ2-1; 9 bases map to TRBD2. With 2 bases clipped from V and 6 bases from J, the junction kept 8 bases outside the gene matches. This CDR3 contains 16 residues. Germline-derived CDR1 and CDR2 are MNHNS and SASEGT. CDR3 protein: CASSEFSGSIFNEQFF. In DNA, the CDR3 is TGTGCCAGCAGTGAATTTAGCGGGAGCATATTCAATGAGCAGTTCTTC.

The V and J genes are TRBV13 and TRBJ1-3, with a tentative D call TRBD1 (5 bases). Per germline, CDR1 PRHDT and CDR2 FYEKMQ (reference sequence). The CDR3 has 13 amino acids. V gave up 3 bases and J gave up 7 bases, with 10 bases separating them. CDR3 residues: CASSLERGNTIYF. CDR3 in DNA: TGTGCCAGCAGCTTGGAGAGGGGTAACACCATATATTTT.

The gene calls are TRBV5-6 and TRBJ1-1; 12 bases are shared with TRBD1. Germline loops: CDR1 SGHDT, CDR2 YYEEEE. The CDR3 covers 16 residues. V lost 4 bases, J lost 0 bases, and 4 bases stayed unmatched. CDR3 region: CASSRGQGALNTEAFF. The CDR3 nucleotides read TGTGCCAGCAGCCGGGGACAGGGGGCCCTGAACACTGAAGCTTTCTTT.